These T cell receptor beta chains were read from a single sample in a study of technical replicates of blood from several donors. Clones were sequenced by immunoSEQ multiplex PCR, and TCRdb holds only the in-frame ones, with some missing. Counted here are tens of thousands of clones, 91% occurring once; the ten biggest clones make up 0.35% to 0.45%. What was sequenced was T cells isolated from PBMCs. Receptors originate from a human donor in good health. Some clones in this sample may be carry-over from other donors' samples. Each CDR3 is given with its conserved first and last residue. A D gene is named only where the DNA matches it firmly. A clone size is listed for some rows: how often the clone was seen (once, few, many), or a class if it is expanded.

v_gene	abundance	j_gene	d_gene	CDR3nt	CDR3aa
TRBV30	NA	TRBJ2-7	TRBD2	TGTGCCTGGAGGGGGGCTAGCGGGCGTTCCTCCTACGAGCAGTACTTC	CAWRGASGRSSYEQYF
TRBV30	NA	TRBJ1-1	TRBD1	TGTGCCTGGGACAGGGGTGGAAGCACTGAAGCTTTCTTT	CAWDRGGSTEAFF
TRBV2	NA	TRBJ1-5	NA	TGTGCCAGCACGCGGAGCAATCAGCCCCAGCATTTT	CASTRSNQPQHF
TRBV19	NA	TRBJ1-2	TRBD1	TGTGCCAGTAGTTTGGAGGGGGCGTTTAGCTATGGCTACACCTTC	CASSLEGAFSYGYTF
TRBV27	NA	TRBJ2-1	TRBD1	TGTGCCAGCAGTTTAGGGGGAACAGGGGTTTACTACAATGAGCAGTTCTTC	CASSLGGTGVYYNEQFF
TRBV29-1	NA	TRBJ2-7	NA	TGCAGCGTTACAGGAGGGAGTAATAGGGACGAGCAGTACTTC	CSVTGGSNRDEQYF
TRBV7-9	NA	TRBJ2-4	NA	TGTGCCAGCAGCTTAGGGCACATTCAGTACTTC	CASSLGHIQYF
TRBV18	NA	TRBJ2-3	TRBD2	TGTGCCAGCTCACCAAACGGCGGGGGGCGAGCGACAGATACGCAGTATTTT	CASSPNGGGRATDTQYF
TRBV19	few	TRBJ1-3	NA	TGTGCCAGTAGTATTTCGGCGGGGTTCGGAAACACCATATATTTT	CASSISAGFGNTIYF
TRBV5-4	NA	TRBJ2-5	NA	TGTGCCAGCAGCCCCGGGACTGCGTACCAAGAGACCCAGTACTTC	CASSPGTAYQETQYF
TRBV10-1	NA	TRBJ1-1	NA	TGCGCCAGCAGTGAGTCGGGGGGCACTGAAGCTTTCTTT	CASSESGGTEAFF
TRBV6-4	NA	TRBJ2-3	NA	TGTGCCAGCAGCGACGCGGCAGATACGCAGTATTTT	CASSDAADTQYF
TRBV11-3	NA	TRBJ1-2	TRBD1	TGTGCCAGCAGCCCAGGGACGGGGGACAGGGGCCCTTTTGGTGGCTACACCTTC	CASSPGTGDRGPFGGYTF
TRBV10-3	NA	TRBJ2-5	TRBD2	TGTGCCATCAGCCCGGGACTAGCGGGGGGGAGCCAAGAGACCCAGTACTTC	CAISPGLAGGSQETQYF
TRBV11-2	NA	TRBJ2-7	NA	TGTGCCAGCAGCCATACTGACGAGCAGTACTTC	CASSHTDEQYF
TRBV5-4	NA	TRBJ2-6	TRBD1	TGTGCCAGCAGCTTGGGGGACAGAGCGCGATCTGGGGCCAACGTCCTGACTTTC	CASSLGDRARSGANVLTF
TRBV15	NA	TRBJ2-3	NA	TGTGCCACCAGCAGAGATCCGTTTCAGAGCACAGATACGCAGTATTTT	CATSRDPFQSTDTQYF
TRBV9	NA	TRBJ2-2	NA	TGTGCCAGCAGCGTAGAAGAGCCCGGGGAGCTGTTTTTT	CASSVEEPGELFF
TRBV7-9	NA	TRBJ2-2	NA	TGTGCCAGCAGCAAACTAGCCCCGGGGGAGCTGTTTTTT	CASSKLAPGELFF
TRBV10-2	NA	TRBJ2-7	NA	TGCGCCAGCAGTGGGGCTCGCGGGAACTACGAGCAGTACTTC	CASSGARGNYEQYF
TRBV28	NA	TRBJ2-3	TRBD2	TGTGCCAGCAGTGGGACTAGCGTGAACCAAGATACGCAGTATTTT	CASSGTSVNQDTQYF
TRBV6-6	NA	TRBJ1-5	TRBD1	TGTGCCAGCAGCCGTGGACAGGGGGCAAATCAGCCCCAGCATTTT	CASSRGQGANQPQHF
TRBV4-3	few	TRBJ1-1	NA	TGCGCCAGCAGCCAAGATCGGGGAATCACTGAAGCTTTCTTT	CASSQDRGITEAFF
TRBV27	NA	TRBJ1-5	NA	TGTGCCAGCAGCCTGGGGGGGGTGCAGCCCCAGCATTTT	CASSLGGVQPQHF
TRBV9	NA	TRBJ1-2	TRBD1	TGTGCCAGCAGCGTCAAGGGACAGGGGGCAGGGGGCTACACCTTC	CASSVKGQGAGGYTF
TRBV7-9	NA	TRBJ2-5	NA	TGTGCCAGCAGCCCAACGCGAGAGACCCAGTACTTC	CASSPTRETQYF
TRBV28	NA	TRBJ2-7	TRBD2	TGTGCCAGCAGTTTGTGGACTAGCGAGCAGTACTTC	CASSLWTSEQYF
TRBV7-9	NA	TRBJ1-1	NA	TGTGCCAGCAGCTCCGGAGACTCGACAGCTTTCTTT	CASSSGDSTAFF
TRBV5-1	NA	TRBJ2-3	NA	TGCGCCAGCAGCTCCCTAGTTCTAAGCACAGATACGCAGTATTTT	CASSSLVLSTDTQYF
TRBV9	once	TRBJ2-3	NA	TGTGCCAGCAGCGTAGCCGGGGGGCTCACAGATACGCAGTATTTT	CASSVAGGLTDTQYF
TRBV6-4	NA	TRBJ2-3	NA	TGTGCCAGCAGTGAGAATGCGGTAGGCACAGATACGCAGTATTTT	CASSENAVGTDTQYF
TRBV12-2	NA	TRBJ2-1	NA	TGTGCAAGTCGCTTTCAAAATGAGCAGTTCTTC	CASRFQNEQFF